The clone carrying this TCR beta chain was observed a single time. Its target is not known. Profiled with immunoSEQ multiplex PCR; TCRdb holds only in-frame clones, not every one. This table has 90,000 to 95,000 clones, more than 75% appearing once. These data are taken from a study of T cell responses to AZD1222 COVID-19 vaccine. Overall study findings and caveats: The donor group comprised mostly white British people and more females; the analysis possibly underestimated clonal diversity. Seropositive status at baseline applied to only a handful of AZD1222 recipients.

V was pared by 7 bases and J by 3 bases, with 10 bases between. CDR3 length equals 11 residues. The germline V gene encodes CDR1 SQVTM and CDR2 ANQGSEA. The genes are TRBV29-1 and TRBJ2-7, with D unclear. The specimen was peripheral blood, collected on day 0 of AZD1222 vaccination. This TCR derives from an adult in good health. This CDR3 reads CSAEWGYEQYF. The CDR3, as DNA: TGCAGCGCCGAATGGGGCTACGAGCAGTACTTC.